This T cell receptor beta chain was recorded in a study of OX40 agonist ivuxolimab in advanced cancers. Germline V gives CDR1 SQVTM, CDR2 ANQGSEA. The ends were cut back, 3 bases at V and 6 bases at J, with 6 bases in the middle. This CDR3 is 11 amino acids long. Details on this clone: Its antigen is currently unknown.

Findings and caveats of the study: On average, a greater number of expanded clones characterised CD8+ T cells relative to CD4+.

Profiled with immunoSEQ multiplex PCR; TCRdb holds only in-frame clones, not every one. The sample contains around 40,000 clones, about 80% of which appear only once. Sequencing was performed on CD4+ or CD8+ T cells sorted from blood, taken in a trial of the OX40 agonist ivuxolimab. The chain joins TRBV29-1 to TRBJ2-1; D is ambiguous. The sequence was collected from an adult with an advanced solid tumor such as melanoma, head and neck, liver or kidney cancer. Here the CDR3 reads CSVDRRNEQFF. In DNA, the CDR3 is TGCAGCGTTGATCGGCGCAATGAGCAGTTCTTC.